In its sample, the clone carrying this T cell receptor (beta chain) was seen a few times. Its antigen is undetermined. This entry comes from a study of identical twins. The CDR3 totals 15 residues. Unmatched junction bases numbered 10, after V lost 5 bases and J lost 4 bases. CDR1 and CDR2 from the germline V gene are SGHRS and YFSETQ. In TCRdb, the 5' RACE reads were re-called with MiXCR into one record per CDR3 protein. The sample consists of around 680,000 distinct CDR3 sequences, over 8.5% of them appearing once. Study-level findings and limits: Insertions were reduced in abundant cord blood beta clonotypes but not in memory repertoires. Twins' surplus sharing was weaker for beta out-of-frame sequences. Invariant MAIT and iNKT cells are populations that could partly confound zero-insertion analyses.

These records were also assigned to another study, of yellow fever vaccine responses in identical twins.

The J gene is TRBJ2-5, the V gene TRBV5-1, with 8 bases fitting TRBD1. The sequencing input was PBMCs. This TCR was sampled from a woman younger than 30 in good health. This CDR3 reads CASSLVPDRVETQYF. Here the CDR3 DNA reads TGCGCCAGCAGTCTGGTTCCGGACAGGGTAGAGACCCAGTACTTC.